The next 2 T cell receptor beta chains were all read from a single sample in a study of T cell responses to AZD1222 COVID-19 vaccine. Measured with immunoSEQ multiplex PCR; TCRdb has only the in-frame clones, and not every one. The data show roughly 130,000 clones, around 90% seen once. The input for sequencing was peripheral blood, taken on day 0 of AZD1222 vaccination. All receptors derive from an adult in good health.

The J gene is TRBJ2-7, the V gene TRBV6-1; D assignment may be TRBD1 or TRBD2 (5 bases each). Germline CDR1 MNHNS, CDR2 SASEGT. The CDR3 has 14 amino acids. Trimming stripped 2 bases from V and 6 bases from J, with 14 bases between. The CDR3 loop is CASSEKAEGREQYF. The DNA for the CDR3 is TGTGCCAGCAGTGAAAAGGCCGAGGGACGCGAGCAGTACTTC.

CDR3 in amino acids: CASLGNRNTIYF. DNA of the CDR3: TGTGCCAGTTTAGGGAATAGGAACACCATATATTTT. This sequence joins TRBV28 and TRBJ1-3; no reliable D call. Germline values: CDR1 MDHEN, CDR2 SYDVKM. The ends were cut back, 9 bases at V and 7 bases at J, with 13 bases in the middle. The length of the CDR3 is 12 residues.